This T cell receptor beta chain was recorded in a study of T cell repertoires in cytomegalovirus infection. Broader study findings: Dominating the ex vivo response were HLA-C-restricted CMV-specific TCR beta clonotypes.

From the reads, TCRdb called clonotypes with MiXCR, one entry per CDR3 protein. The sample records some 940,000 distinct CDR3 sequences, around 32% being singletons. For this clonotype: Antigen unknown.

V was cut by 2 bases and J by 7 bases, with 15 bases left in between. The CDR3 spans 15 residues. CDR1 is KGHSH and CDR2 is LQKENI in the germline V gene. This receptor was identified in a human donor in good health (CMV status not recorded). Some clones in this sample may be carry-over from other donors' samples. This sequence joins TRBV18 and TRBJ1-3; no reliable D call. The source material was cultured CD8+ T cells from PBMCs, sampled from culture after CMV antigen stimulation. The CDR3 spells CASSPEEETVNTIYF. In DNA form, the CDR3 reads TGTGCCAGCTCACCAGAGGAGGAAACGGTTAACACCATATATTTT.